The 31 T cell receptor beta chains listed next were all sequenced from one sample in a study of cytomegalovirus exposure and HLA in healthy donors. The PCR employed 60 Vbeta primers together with 13 Jbeta primers. The assay was immunoSEQ multiplex PCR, and TCRdb's table has in-frame clones only and misses some. The data contain about 150,000 clones, approximately 77% of them singletons. Sequenced: PBMCs. These receptors came from a man younger than 35 in good health and CMV-seronegative.

This clone was observed a handful of times. The chain couples TRBV18 to TRBJ2-7; TRBD1 aligns across 9 bases. Germline V gene sequence: CDR1 KGHSH, CDR2 LQKENI. The CDR3 extends over 15 amino acids. V shed 2 bases, J shed 2 bases, and the junction held 4 bases outside the gene matches. CDR3 DNA sequence: TGTGCCAGCTCACCAACAGGGGGCCCAACCTACGAGCAGTACTTC. The encoded protein is CASSPTGGPTYEQYF.

The V gene is TRBV5-1, the J gene TRBJ2-6, with 7 bases matching TRBD1. This CDR3 is 15 amino acids long. The germline CDR1 and CDR2 sequences are SGHRS and YFSETQ. V shed 4 bases, J shed 3 bases, and the junction held 4 bases outside the gene matches. The DNA for the CDR3 is TGCGCCAGCAGCCAGGACAGGTATGGGGCCAACGTCCTGACTTTC. This codes for CASSQDRYGANVLTF. The entire variable domain, with the rest obtained from reference TRBV5-1 and TRBJ2-6, is as follows: KAGVTQTPRYLIKTRGQQVTLSCSPISGHRSVSWYQQTPGQGLQFLFEYFSETQRNKGNFPGRFSGRQFSNSRSEMNVSTLELGDSALYLCASSQDRYGANVLTFGAGSRLTVL.

This clone was observed a single time. This sequence joins TRBV4-3 and TRBJ2-5, with D possibly matching TRBD2 (5 bases). Germline V gene data show CDR1 as LGHNA and CDR2 as YSLEER. Deletions cut 1 base from V and 1 base from J, with 10 bases between. The CDR3 sequence is 15 residues long. The CDR3 protein is CASSQGMSGQETQYF. CDR3 nucleotide sequence: TGCGCCAGCAGCCAAGGCATGAGCGGCCAAGAGACCCAGTACTTC.

The chain carries TRBV11-2 and TRBJ2-7, with TRBD2 matching 12 bases. Per germline, CDR1 SGHAT and CDR2 FQNNGV. The CDR3 loop spans 15 amino acids. V shed 3 bases, J shed 7 bases, and the junction held 7 bases outside the gene matches. The CDR3 DNA follows: TGTGCCAGCAGCTTTGTACTAGCGGGAGGTGATGAGCAGTACTTC. It yields the protein CASSFVLAGGDEQYF.

The V gene is TRBV7-6, the J gene TRBJ2-7; TRBD2 is a possible D gene (6 bases). CDR3 length equals 15 residues. Germline lookup yields CDR1 SGHVS and CDR2 FNYEAQ. Trimming cost V 7 bases and J 0 bases, with 16 bases left between them. CDR3 in amino acids: CASTQLLGGSYEQYF. The CDR3 coding sequence is TGTGCCAGCACCCAACTCCTGGGGGGCTCCTACGAGCAGTACTTC.

A single count supports this clone. V is TRBV19 and J is TRBJ2-7; 8 bases align to TRBD1. The CDR3 has 15 amino acids. Germline V lookup: CDR1 LNHDA, CDR2 SQIVND (reference sequence). Losses at the gene ends were 6 bases for V and 0 bases for J; bases not matched to a gene: 7. The CDR3 protein is CASSAAGQDSYEQYF. The CDR3 coding sequence is TGTGCCAGTAGCGCCGCGGGACAGGACTCCTACGAGCAGTACTTC.

The rearrangement joins TRBV11-2 to TRBJ2-7; 10 bases align to TRBD2. Unmatched junction bases numbered 7, after V lost 6 bases and J lost 2 bases. The CDR3 covers 15 residues. Germline V gene data show CDR1 as SGHAT and CDR2 as FQNNGV. CDR3 amino acids: CASRSLAGSPYEQYF. DNA of the CDR3: TGTGCCAGCAGATCACTAGCGGGATCTCCCTACGAGCAGTACTTC. Full variable domain (remainder filled in from reference TRBV11-2 and TRBJ2-7): EAGVAQSPRYKIIEKRQSVAFWCNPISGHATLYWYQQILGQGPKLLIQFQNNGVVDDSQLPKDRFSAERLKGVDSTLKIQPAKLEDSAVYLCASRSLAGSPYEQYFGPGTRLTVT.

The chain couples TRBV14 to TRBJ2-5; D gene unclear. Trimming removed 0 bases at V and 5 bases at J, with 13 bases between. The CDR3 totals 15 residues. Germline V CDR1 and CDR2: SGHDN, FVKESK. The CDR3 sequence: CASSQDFSRLETQYF. DNA of the CDR3: TGTGCCAGCAGCCAAGATTTCTCCAGGTTGGAGACCCAGTACTTC.

The V gene is TRBV7-2, the J gene TRBJ2-1, with TRBD2 matching over 11 bases. V shed 6 bases, J shed 4 bases, and the junction held 5 bases outside the gene matches. This CDR3 contains 15 residues. Germline CDR1 reads SGHTA; CDR2 reads FQGNSA. CDR3 sequence reads: CASSSGTSGYNEQFF. CDR3 in DNA: TGTGCCAGCAGTTCCGGGACTAGCGGATACAATGAGCAGTTCTTC.

J is TRBJ2-3 and V is TRBV4-1; TRBD1 is a possible D gene (5 bases). V was trimmed by 2 bases and J by 7 bases, leaving 10 bases between them. CDR3 length equals 13 residues. The V gene's germline CDR1 is MGHRA and CDR2 YSYEKL. The CDR3 DNA reads as TGCGCCAGCAGCCAAAGGGGCCCTAATACGCAGTATTTT. Residues: CASSQRGPNTQYF.

V and J are TRBV29-1 and TRBJ2-7; maybe TRBD1 (6 bases). Trimming removed 4 bases at V and 1 base at J, with 14 bases between. Germline values: CDR1 SQVTM, CDR2 ANQGSEA. This CDR3 has 14 amino acids. CDR3 coding DNA: TGCAGCGTTGGGGGGAACAGGGCTTCCTACGAGCAGTACTTC. It specifies CSVGGNRASYEQYF.

This clone was counted a few times. V is TRBV30 and J is TRBJ2-7, with a weak D call TRBD2 (5 bases). V lost 3 bases, J lost 2 bases, and 8 bases lay in between. This CDR3 has 12 amino acids. Germline CDR1 is GTSNPN and CDR2 is SVGIG (reference sequence). The DNA for the CDR3 is TGTGCCTGGAGCGAGGAGGCCTACGAGCAGTACTTC. Residues: CAWSEEAYEQYF.

This chain joins TRBV18 and TRBJ2-2; 9 nucleotides align to TRBD1. This CDR3 has 15 residues. V was clipped by 4 bases and J by 6 bases; unmatched bases: 6. Per the germline V gene, CDR1 is KGHSH and CDR2 is LQKENI. The CDR3 DNA sequence: TGTGCCAGCTCACAACCGGGACAGGGATCCGGGGAGCTGTTTTTT. As protein: CASSQPGQGSGELFF.

This chain uses TRBV18 with TRBJ2-7; 12 nucleotides line up with TRBD1. The CDR3 extends over 15 amino acids. Trimming cost V 4 bases and J 4 bases; bases outside gene matches: 5. Germline assignment: CDR1 KGHSH and CDR2 LQKENI. The CDR3 reads CASSLRDRGPYEQYF. The CDR3 region has the DNA TGTGCCAGCTCACTGAGGGACAGGGGGCCGTACGAGCAGTACTTC.

This chain connects TRBV5-5 to TRBJ2-7, with 7 positions matching TRBD2. This CDR3 contains 15 residues. Germline V lookup: CDR1 SGHKS, CDR2 YYEKEE (reference sequence). V lost 4 bases, J lost 1 base, and 8 bases stayed unmatched. The CDR3 protein is CASSPIWGGSYEQYF. CDR3 nucleotides: TGTGCCAGCAGCCCGATTTGGGGGGGATCCTACGAGCAGTACTTC. Full variable domain (outside the CDR3, taken from reference TRBV5-5 and TRBJ2-7): DAGVTQSPTHLIKTRGQQVTLRCSPISGHKSVSWYQQVLGQGPQFIFQYYEKEERGRGNFPDRFSARQFPNYSSELNVNALLLGDSALYLCASSPIWGGSYEQYFGPGTRLTVT.

This chain links TRBV5-4 with TRBJ2-5; D perhaps matches TRBD2 (6 bases). The J call may be wrong; the DNA end is better matched by TRBJ2-7. Germline-derived CDR1 and CDR2 are SGHNT and YYREEE (reference sequence). CDR3 size: 13 residues. The chain's CDR3 is CASSLEGTAEQYF. DNA for the CDR3: TGTGCCAGCAGCTTGGAAGGGACTGCCGAGCAGTACTTC.

The V call is TRBV6-1, the J call TRBJ2-2, with a tentative D call TRBD2 (6 bases). Trimming pared 8 bases from V and 7 bases from J, leaving 17 bases between. Looked up from germline, CDR1 is MNHNS and CDR2 is SASEGT. This CDR3 region has 14 residues. The CDR3 reads CASGSGGRSGELFF. The CDR3 DNA reads TGTGCCAGCGGTAGTGGGGGGAGGAGCGGGGAGCTGTTTTTT.

This chain links TRBV6-5 with TRBJ2-3; D gene ambiguous. This CDR3 spans 15 amino acids. Trimming stripped 8 bases from V and 2 bases from J, with 17 bases between. Per germline, CDR1 MNHEY and CDR2 SVGAGI. Here the CDR3 DNA reads TGTGCCAGCTCCGTTAGTTTCAAACCCACAGATACGCAGTATTTT. Amino acid sequence: CASSVSFKPTDTQYF.

The V gene is TRBV5-1, the J gene TRBJ1-6, with D unclear. The CDR3 contains 12 residues. The germline gives CDR1 SGHRS, CDR2 YFSETQ. V was cut by 4 bases and J by 12 bases, with 11 bases left in between. CDR3 nucleotide sequence: TGCGCCAGCAGCCTGACTGGCAAACCCCTCCACTTT. It translates to CASSLTGKPLHF.

The gene calls are TRBV9 and TRBJ2-4, with 7 bases that match TRBD2. V lost 3 bases, J lost 10 bases, and 1 base stayed unmatched. CDR3 length: 11 amino acids. Germline V gene sequence: CDR1 SGDLS, CDR2 YYNGEE. The chain's CDR3 is CASSAGGIQYF. DNA for the CDR3: TGTGCCAGCAGCGCCGGGGGGATTCAGTACTTC.

The V gene is TRBV7-2, the J gene TRBJ2-1; 8 bases align to TRBD2. CDR1 and CDR2 from the germline V gene are SGHTA and FQGNSA. The CDR3 totals 16 residues. V was pared by 1 base and J by 8 bases, with 10 bases of the junction left unmatched. The CDR3 here is CASSLVVAGKVYEQFF. In DNA, the CDR3 is TGTGCCAGCAGCTTAGTAGTAGCGGGAAAGGTCTATGAGCAGTTCTTC.

As DNA, the CDR3 is TGTGCCAGCAGCGTAATCCCACAGACAGTGAACACTGAAGCTTTCTTT. Its protein is CASSVIPQTVNTEAFF. V gene TRBV9 combines with J gene TRBJ1-1; tentatively, D is TRBD1 (5 bases). This CDR3 is 16 amino acids long. Germline V CDR1 and CDR2: SGDLS, YYNGEE. The V end lost 1 base, the J end lost 0 bases, and 13 bases lay between the germline ends. Based on the CDR3 plus reference TRBV9 and TRBJ1-1, the full variable domain is DSGVTQTPKHLITATGQRVTLRCSPRSGDLSVYWYQQSLDQGLQFLIQYYNGEERAKGNILERFSAQQFPDLHSELNLSSLELGDSALYFCASSVIPQTVNTEAFFGQGTRLTVV.

This chain connects TRBV30 to TRBJ1-1; unclear D gene. The CDR3 is 11 amino acids. The V end was cut by 2 bases, the J end by 4 bases, with 5 bases between. Per the germline V gene, CDR1 is GTSNPN and CDR2 is SVGIG (reference sequence). The CDR3 region is CAWSRVTEAFF. CDR3 coding DNA: TGTGCCTGGAGTCGGGTCACTGAAGCTTTCTTT. The variable domain in full, with the rest retrieved from reference TRBV30 and TRBJ1-1, is SQTIHQWPATLVQPVGSPLSLECTVEGTSNPNLYWYRQAAGRGLQLLFYSVGIGQISSEVPQNLSASRPQDRQFILSSKKLLLSDSGFYLCAWSRVTEAFFGQGTRLTVV.

This rearrangement joins TRBV6-6 to TRBJ2-1; D is possibly TRBD2 (6 bases). Per germline, CDR1 MNHNY and CDR2 SVGAGI (reference sequence). The CDR3 covers 16 residues. The V and J ends lost 5 bases and 5 bases respectively, with 19 bases between them. The chain's CDR3 is CASSPSLGGANNEQFF. DNA of the CDR3: TGTGCCAGCAGTCCTTCTCTAGGCGGGGCGAACAATGAGCAGTTCTTC.

The rearrangement joins TRBV18 to TRBJ1-2, with D unresolved. V lost 2 bases and J lost 4, with 11 bases in between. CDR1 is KGHSH and CDR2 is LQKENI in the germline V gene. The CDR3 runs to 14 residues. In DNA form, the CDR3 reads TGTGCCAGCTCACCAGCGTCCTTGCCCTATGGCTACACCTTC. This gives the protein CASSPASLPYGYTF. Filled out from reference TRBV18 and TRBJ1-2, the complete variable domain reads NAGVMQNPRHLVRRRGQEARLRCSPMKGHSHVYWYRQLPEEGLKFMVYLQKENIIDESGMPKERFSAEFPKEGPSILRIQQVVRGDSAAYFCASSPASLPYGYTFGSGTRLTVV.

This clone has more than one count but fewer than ten. Other DNA sequences in the same sample also yield this CDR3. The rearrangement uses TRBV7-2 and TRBJ1-5; tentatively, D is TRBD1 (6 bases). The germline V and J ends were trimmed by 3 bases and 4 bases, with 10 bases remaining between them. CDR3 length: 14 residues. Per germline, CDR1 SGHTA and CDR2 FQGNSA. The CDR3 reads CASSLGQGNQPQHF. CDR3 bases: TGTGCCAGCAGCTTGGGCCAGGGGAATCAGCCCCAGCATTTT.

The chain links TRBV5-1 to TRBJ1-1; 10 bases agree with TRBD1. The CDR3 totals 16 residues. Trimming took 5 bases from V and 0 from J; bases not matched to a gene: 7. The germline V gene encodes CDR1 SGHRS and CDR2 YFSETQ. The CDR3 region has the DNA TGCGCCAGCAGGTCCGGGACAGGGGATATGAACACTGAAGCTTTCTTT. Translation gives CASRSGTGDMNTEAFF. The entire variable domain, with the rest obtained from reference TRBV5-1 and TRBJ1-1, is as follows: KAGVTQTPRYLIKTRGQQVTLSCSPISGHRSVSWYQQTPGQGLQFLFEYFSETQRNKGNFPGRFSGRQFSNSRSEMNVSTLELGDSALYLCASRSGTGDMNTEAFFGQGTRLTVV.

This clone appeared a single time. V usage is TRBV10-3 and J usage is TRBJ1-2, with a possible D match to TRBD1 (6 bases). The length of the CDR3 is 14 residues. Germline CDR1 is ENHRY and CDR2 is SYGVKD. Trimming left V 7 bases short and J 5 bases short, with 17 bases between. The CDR3: CAITEGGESYGYTF. In nucleotides, the CDR3 is TGTGCCATCACCGAGGGGGGGGAAAGTTATGGCTACACCTTC.

This clone was observed a few times. The J gene is TRBJ2-1, the V gene TRBV19; 9 bases map to TRBD2. The trim removed 6 bases at V and 7 bases at J, leaving 4 bases unmatched. Germline assignment: CDR1 LNHDA and CDR2 SQIVND (reference sequence). The CDR3 spans 13 residues. The DNA for the CDR3 is TGTGCCAGTAGGCGGGAGGGCCAGAATGAGCAGTTCTTC. Protein sequence: CASRREGQNEQFF.

The V call is TRBV11-1, the J call TRBJ2-5, with 8 nucleotides matching TRBD2. The CDR3 is 16 amino acids. Germline CDR1 and CDR2: SGHAT and FQDESV (reference sequence). Unmatched junction bases numbered 13, after V lost 5 bases and J lost 5 bases. The CDR3 coding sequence is TGTGCCAGCAGCCCCCGACGTTGTAGCGGGGAGGAGACCCAGTACTTC. Its translation: CASSPRRCSGEETQYF.

This clone was recorded once. V usage is TRBV5-1 and J usage is TRBJ1-1, with 8 bases lining up with TRBD1. CDR1 and CDR2 from the germline V gene are SGHRS and YFSETQ. The CDR3 consists of 16 residues. The ends lost 0 bases at V and 1 base at J; junction bases unmatched: 5. CDR3: CASSLGQTGGNTEAFF. Here the CDR3 DNA reads TGCGCCAGCAGCTTGGGACAAACAGGGGGGAACACTGAAGCTTTCTTT.